What follows are 4 T cell receptor beta chains derived from one specimen sequenced in a study of blood T cell repertoires in COVID-19. Only in-frame clones appear in the TCRdb table, and some are missing; sequencing was by immunoSEQ multiplex PCR. The sample includes around 63,000 clones, approximately 90% seen only once; the top ten take 15% to 20%. The sample consisted of peripheral blood. The source is a woman aged 60-70 years with COVID-19, enrolled during active disease.

The chain couples TRBV7-3 to TRBJ2-7; TRBD2 might be the D (6 bases). The CDR3 consists of 16 residues. CDR1 and CDR2 from the germline V gene are SGHTA and FQGTGA. Trimming took 0 bases from V and 3 from J, leaving 15 bases between them. Written as DNA, the CDR3 is TGTGCCAGCAGCTTAACCGGGAGAGGACTAAACTACGAGCAGTACTTC. Amino acid sequence: CASSLTGRGLNYEQYF.

The genes are TRBV5-4 and TRBJ2-7; TRBD2 matches at 7 bases. With 2 bases clipped from V and 2 bases from J, the junction kept 1 base outside the gene matches. The germline V gene encodes CDR1 SGHNT and CDR2 YYREEE (reference sequence). This CDR3 contains 13 residues. CDR3 amino acids: CASSLAGPYEQYF. The CDR3 bases are TGTGCCAGCAGCTTAGCGGGACCCTACGAGCAGTACTTC. The full variable domain, completed using reference TRBV5-4 and TRBJ2-7, is ETGVTQSPTHLIKTRGQQVTLRCSSQSGHNTVSWYQQALGQGPQFIFQYYREEENGRGNFPPRFSGLQFPNYSSELNVNALELDDSALYLCASSLAGPYEQYFGPGTRLTVT.

There are a few counts of this clone. The chain joins TRBV10-3 to TRBJ1-5; D may be TRBD1 (5 bases). CDR3 length: 15 amino acids. Trimming shortened V by 0 bases and J by 2 bases, and 8 bases separated the two germline ends. From germline, CDR1 is ENHRY and CDR2 SYGVKD. CDR3 residues: CAISESGGGNQPQHF. In DNA, the CDR3 is TGTGCCATCAGTGAGTCGGGAGGGGGCAATCAGCCCCAGCATTTT.

The chain employs TRBV5-6 and TRBJ2-2; D ambiguous. V dropped 0 bases and J dropped 6 bases, with 3 bases sitting between them. CDR3 length equals 12 residues. The V gene's germline CDR1 is SGHDT and CDR2 YYEEEE. In DNA form, the CDR3 reads TGTGCCAGCAGCTTGGTAGCCGGGGAGCTGTTTTTT. This encodes CASSLVAGELFF.